These 15 T cell receptor beta chains originate from one sample sequenced in a study of T cells after posttransplantation cyclophosphamide. Repertoires were generated with immunoSEQ multiplex PCR, while TCRdb's copy carries only in-frame clones and drops some. The sample is made up of tens of thousands of clones, none counted only once. A marrow graft followed busulfan-fludarabine conditioning, with cyclophosphamide on days +3 and +4. Sequences were derived from PBMCs, sampled after allogeneic stem cell transplant with posttransplant cyclophosphamide. The receptors here all came from a male patient between 18 and 35 years old who received an allogeneic stem cell transplant from a related donor, was CMV-positive, and had no GVHD. Some T cells may have originated in the graft donor.

This clone was observed at least ten times. Here the CDR3 reads CATSRVGTGYEQYF. CDR3 nucleotides: TGTGCCACCAGCAGAGTCGGAACGGGGTACGAGCAGTACTTC. The chain carries TRBV15 and TRBJ2-7, with D possibly TRBD2 on 5 matching bases. V was cut by 1 base and J by 4 bases, with 11 bases left in between. The CDR3 spans 14 residues. Germline CDR1 LNHNV, CDR2 YYDKDF (reference sequence).

In its sample, this clone was seen many times. The rearrangement joins TRBV5-5 to TRBJ1-4, with TRBD1 as a possible D gene (5 bases). Between the trimmed V and J ends, which lost 0 bases and 7 bases, there was a span of 7 bases. The CDR3 has 13 residues. Germline V gene sequence: CDR1 SGHKS, CDR2 YYEKEE (reference sequence). The CDR3 bases are TGTGCCAGCAGCTTGGGACAGAGTGAAAAACTGTTTTTT. Translating gives CASSLGQSEKLFF.

This clone was found many times. The chain links TRBV7-6 to TRBJ2-3, with 9 nucleotides matching TRBD2. Germline assignment: CDR1 SGHVS and CDR2 FNYEAQ. Trimming cost V 3 bases and J 3 bases; bases outside gene matches: 7. CDR3 length equals 16 residues. Here the CDR3 reads CASSLGAGGWTDTQYF. The CDR3 DNA is TGTGCCAGCAGCTTGGGGGCGGGAGGGTGGACAGATACGCAGTATTTT.

The sample holds many counts of this clone. The rearrangement links TRBV30 to TRBJ1-1, with 8 nucleotides matching TRBD1. With 1 base clipped from V and 6 bases from J, the junction kept 7 bases outside the gene matches. Germline V CDR1 and CDR2: GTSNPN, SVGIG (reference sequence). The CDR3 is made up of 14 amino acids. In nucleotides, the CDR3 is TGTGCCTGGAGTGGACAGGGGCGCATCGCTGAAGCTTTCTTT. Translation: CAWSGQGRIAEAFF.

Ten or more counts support this clone. The chain recombines TRBV6-5 with TRBJ2-2, with TRBD1 matching over 7 bases. Looked up from germline, CDR1 is MNHEY and CDR2 is SVGAGI. This CDR3 has 14 residues. Trimming took 6 bases from V and 4 from J; bases not matched to a gene: 5. CDR3 residues: CASSYRGLTGELFF. CDR3 bases: TGTGCCAGCAGCTATAGGGGGCTCACCGGGGAGCTGTTTTTT.

This clone was observed many times. The chain carries TRBV5-5 and TRBJ1-1; no definite D call. This CDR3 spans 15 amino acids. Trimming cost V 0 bases and J 0 bases, with 9 bases left between them. From germline, CDR1 is SGHKS and CDR2 YYEKEE (reference sequence). CDR3 sequence reads: CASSLDGSLNTEAFF. The CDR3 DNA reads TGTGCCAGCAGCTTGGATGGGAGCTTGAACACTGAAGCTTTCTTT.

This clone was counted ten times or more. This same CDR3 is encoded by further DNA sequences in the sample. The CDR3 DNA reads as TGTGCCAGCAGCGAAATGGGACTAGCCCTAGGCGGGGAGCTGTTTTTT. Encoded protein: CASSEMGLALGGELFF. The chain employs TRBV7-2 and TRBJ2-2, with 9 bases matching TRBD2. CDR3 length: 16 residues. Germline V CDR1 and CDR2: SGHTA, FQGNSA. V gave up 5 bases and J gave up 7 bases; unmatched junction bases: 11.

This clone was observed at least ten times. The rearrangement links TRBV18 to TRBJ2-5, with 10 bases identical to TRBD2. Germline trimming cut 2 bases from V and 4 bases from J; bases unmatched to any gene: 1. Germline V gives CDR1 KGHSH, CDR2 LQKENI. CDR3 size: 14 residues. DNA of the CDR3: TGTGCCAGCTCACCATCTAGCGGGGGAGAGACCCAGTACTTC. Its translation: CASSPSSGGETQYF.

This clone was seen many times. V gene TRBV19 combines with J gene TRBJ2-1; 10 bases agree with TRBD2. This CDR3 comprises 16 residues. V lost 1 base to trimming and J lost 4 bases; unmatched junction nucleotides: 4. Germline CDR1 and CDR2: LNHDA and SQIVND (reference sequence). DNA of the CDR3: TGTGCCAGTAGTATAGCGGGACTAGCGAAGTACAATGAGCAGTTCTTC. Its protein is CASSIAGLAKYNEQFF.

This clone appeared many times. The chain combines TRBV9 with TRBJ2-3; 10 nucleotides match TRBD1. Germline V gene lookup returns CDR1 SGDLS and CDR2 YYNGEE. The CDR3 loop spans 16 amino acids. After removal of 3 bases from V and 5 bases from J, the junction contained 9 bases not matched to a gene. CDR3 protein: CASSATPGTGVDTQYF. The CDR3 DNA follows: TGTGCCAGCAGCGCGACTCCCGGGACAGGGGTAGATACGCAGTATTTT.

This clone was picked up many times. This chain joins TRBV28 and TRBJ2-5; D possibly corresponds to TRBD2 (6 bases). Germline V gives CDR1 MDHEN, CDR2 SYDVKM. V was pared by 6 bases and J by 4 bases, with 9 bases between. The CDR3 runs to 12 residues. In DNA form, the CDR3 reads TGTGCCAGCAGCACGGAGGGAGAGACCCAGTACTTC. Protein product: CASSTEGETQYF. Full variable domain (outside the CDR3, taken from reference TRBV28 and TRBJ2-5): DVKVTQSSRYLVKRTGEKVFLECVQDMDHENMFWYRQDPGLGLRLIYFSYDVKMKEKGDIPEGYSVSREKKERFSLILESASTNQTSMYLCASSTEGETQYFGPGTRLLVL.

This clone was recorded many times. V gene TRBV29-1 combines with J gene TRBJ1-4, with D possibly TRBD1 on 6 matching bases. Germline V gene lookup returns CDR1 SQVTM and CDR2 ANQGSEA. The CDR3 length is 13 residues. Trimming took 7 bases from V and 10 from J, leaving 19 bases between them. The CDR3, as DNA: TGCAGCGCGCGGGCCCGGACAGTGGGAAAACTGTTTTTT. Residues: CSARARTVGKLFF.

This clone was recorded at least ten times. This chain connects TRBV5-6 to TRBJ1-1; D is uncertain. CDR3 length equals 12 residues. Germline CDR1 and CDR2: SGHDT and YYEEEE. The germline V and J ends were trimmed by 2 bases and 4 bases, with 6 bases remaining between them. The CDR3 DNA is TGTGCCAGCAGCTTATACAGCACTGAAGCTTTCTTT. It specifies CASSLYSTEAFF. The complete variable domain, with remaining parts taken from reference TRBV5-6 and TRBJ1-1, reads DAGVTQSPTHLIKTRGQQVTLRCSPKSGHDTVSWYQQALGQGPQFIFQYYEEEERQRGNFPDRFSGHQFPNYSSELNVNALLLGDSALYLCASSLYSTEAFFGQGTRLTVV.

In its sample, this clone was seen many times. The V and J genes are TRBV11-2 and TRBJ2-7; 9 bases are a match to TRBD1. Per germline, CDR1 SGHAT and CDR2 FQNNGV. This CDR3 comprises 16 residues. V was pared by 4 bases and J by 0 bases, with 7 bases of the junction left unmatched. In nucleotides, the CDR3 is TGTGCCAGCAGCTCCCATGGGACAGGGAGCTCCTACGAGCAGTACTTC. This sequence encodes CASSSHGTGSSYEQYF.

This clone has a count of ten or more. The chain uses TRBV2 and TRBJ1-1; D is unresolved. Trimming shortened V by 9 bases and J by 6 bases, and 17 bases separated the two germline ends. The CDR3 has 13 residues. Germline loops: CDR1 SNHLY, CDR2 FYNNEI. The CDR3, as DNA: TGTGCCAGTGCTCCTGGTGGGAGGGCTGAAGCTTTCTTT. Its protein is CASAPGGRAEAFF. The variable domain in full, completed from reference TRBV2 and TRBJ1-1, reads EPEVTQTPSHQVTQMGQEVILRCVPISNHLYFYWYRQILGQKVEFLVSFYNNEISEKSEIFDDQFSVERPDGSNFTLKIRSTKLEDSAMYFCASAPGGRAEAFFGQGTRLTVV.